The clone carrying this T cell receptor beta chain was seen more than once but under ten times. PCR was performed a second time for about 6 to 12 cycles using a sample-barcoded 5' primer and a J-beta primer mix. TCRdb independently ran MiXCR on the 5' RACE reads; one entry per CDR3 protein. The data show fewer than 2,000,000 distinct CDR3 sequences, with roughly 43% seen just once and 20% to 25% held by the top ten. The sample belongs to a study of blood T cells in healthy people across ages. The CDR3 is made up of 17 amino acids. Germline CDR1 SEHNR, CDR2 FQNEAQ (reference sequence). Trimming removed 2 bases from V and 3 bases from J; junction bases left unmatched: 8.

V gene TRBV7-9 combines with J gene TRBJ2-7; 12 bases line up with TRBD2. The sequenced material came from blood. The receptor comes from a human donor in good health. The CDR3 region is CASSLRLAGGTIYEQYF. As DNA, the CDR3 is TGTGCCAGCAGCTTACGTCTAGCGGGGGGGACCATCTACGAGCAGTACTTC.